This passage covers 27 T cell receptor beta chains from one sample sequenced in a study of beta chain features in type 1 diabetes. For these receptors, no antigen is known. The sequenced template was cDNA made from the entire isolated RNA. Here immunoSEQ multiplex PCR was the method, and the copy in TCRdb shows in-frame clones only, minus some. The sample holds about 180,000 clones, approximately 7.9% seen once. Notes on the study in general: Among patients with Type 1 diabetes, TCRB CDR3s were moderately but significantly shorter in every one of the four CD4+ subsets.

The sample consisted of central memory CD4+ T cells from blood. All receptors derive from a man between 18 and 29 years old with type 1 diabetes.

This chain joins TRBV4-3 and TRBJ1-2; D gene unclear. Trimming took off 4 bases at V and 5 bases at J, with 20 bases between the two ends. Germline V gene sequence: CDR1 LGHNA, CDR2 YSLEER. The CDR3 sequence is 16 residues long. CDR3 sequence (DNA): TGCGCCAGCAGCCCCGAAGGTGGCCAGACCAGGTATGGCTACACCTTC. Translating it yields CASSPEGGQTRYGYTF.

This clone was seen only a few times. The chain employs TRBV30 and TRBJ2-5, with TRBD2 matching 7 bases. The J call may be mistaken, given a closer DNA end match to TRBJ2-7. Per germline, CDR1 GTSNPN and CDR2 SVGIG (reference sequence). The CDR3 covers 13 residues. The CDR3 spells CAWSLGGTYEQYF. The CDR3 DNA is TGTGCCTGGAGTCTGGGGGGGACCTACGAGCAGTACTTC.

The sample holds a few counts of this clone. The chain carries TRBV6-5 and TRBJ1-6, with 7 bases identical to TRBD1. The CDR3 is made up of 14 amino acids. The germline CDR1 and CDR2 sequences are MNHEY and SVGAGI. The ends lost 6 bases at V and 5 bases at J; junction bases unmatched: 4. CDR3 sequence: CASSRDSNNSPLHF. The DNA of the CDR3 is TGTGCCAGCAGCCGGGACAGCAATAATTCACCCCTCCACTTT.

The chain couples TRBV7-2 to TRBJ1-1, with TRBD1 as a possible D gene (6 bases). Trimming left V 4 bases short and J 4 bases short, with 13 bases between. The CDR3 consists of 14 residues. Germline CDR1 reads SGHTA; CDR2 reads FQGNSA. In DNA form, the CDR3 reads TGTGCCAGCAGCTCTAACAGGGTTGCCACTGAAGCTTTCTTT. Translation: CASSSNRVATEAFF. Complete variable domain (other parts from reference TRBV7-2 and TRBJ1-1): GAGVSQSPSNKVTEKGKDVELRCDPISGHTALYWYRQSLGQGLEFLIYFQGNSAPDKSGLPSDRFSAERTGGSVSTLTIQRTQQEDSAVYLCASSSNRVATEAFFGQGTRLTVV.

Concerning this clone: The sample contains more than one DNA sequence encoding this CDR3. The chain employs TRBV5-5 and TRBJ2-3; TRBD2 aligns across 11 bases. CDR1 SGHKS and CDR2 YYEKEE come from the germline V gene (reference sequence). J lost 4 bases, V lost 2 bases, and 3 bases had no gene match. CDR3 length: 15 residues. CDR3 in amino acids: CASSFTSGSPDTQYF. The DNA of the CDR3 is TGTGCCAGCAGCTTCACTAGCGGGAGCCCAGATACGCAGTATTTT. Variable domain in full (rest from reference TRBV5-5 and TRBJ2-3): DAGVTQSPTHLIKTRGQQVTLRCSPISGHKSVSWYQQVLGQGPQFIFQYYEKEERGRGNFPDRFSARQFPNYSSELNVNALLLGDSALYLCASSFTSGSPDTQYFGPGTRLTVL.

The chain links TRBV7-2 to TRBJ2-4, with 8 bases fitting TRBD1. This CDR3 comprises 15 residues. J was trimmed by 6 bases and V by 2 bases; bases with no gene match: 6. Germline lookup yields CDR1 SGHTA and CDR2 FQGNSA. The CDR3 spells CASSLPQGALNIQYF. The CDR3 DNA sequence: TGTGCCAGCAGCTTACCCCAGGGGGCGCTAAACATTCAGTACTTC.

This clone was recorded a few times. This chain connects TRBV6-1 to TRBJ2-7; 12 nucleotides agree with TRBD1. CDR1 MNHNS and CDR2 SASEGT come from the germline V gene. With 4 bases clipped from V and 6 bases from J, the junction kept 4 bases outside the gene matches. CDR3 size: 14 residues. The CDR3 spells CASSGRDRGREQYF. The CDR3 nucleotides read TGTGCCAGCAGTGGCCGGGACAGGGGGCGCGAGCAGTACTTC.

This clone was recorded a few times. The V gene is TRBV4-2, the J gene TRBJ2-5; TRBD2 matches 9 bases. V gave up 2 bases and J gave up 3 bases; unmatched junction bases: 13. Germline CDR1 and CDR2: LGHNA and YNFKEQ. The CDR3 has 18 residues. The DNA of the CDR3 is TGTGCCAGCAGCCAACTATGGCCGGCCGGGACTAGCAAAGAGACCCAGTACTTC. Translated, it gives CASSQLWPAGTSKETQYF.

The chain is built from TRBV6-5 and TRBJ2-7; 7 nucleotides align to TRBD1. V was pared by 7 bases and J by 0 bases, with 6 bases of the junction left unmatched. The CDR3 extends over 14 amino acids. Germline values: CDR1 MNHEY, CDR2 SVGAGI. CDR3 protein: CASNEGGYSYEQYF. CDR3 bases: TGTGCCAGCAATGAAGGGGGCTACTCCTACGAGCAGTACTTC.

This clone was seen a handful of times. The chain carries TRBV11-2 and TRBJ2-5, with TRBD1 matching over 7 bases. In germline, CDR1 is SGHAT, CDR2 FQNNGV. After removal of 3 bases from V and 5 bases from J, the junction contained 9 bases not matched to a gene. The CDR3 runs to 15 residues. CDR3 DNA: TGTGCCAGCAGCTTTGGGACAGCTGGGGAGGAGACCCAGTACTTC. Encoded protein: CASSFGTAGEETQYF.

The CDR3, as DNA: TGTGCCAGCAGTCCTACACAATCAGGAAACATTCAGTACTTC. Encoded protein: CASSPTQSGNIQYF. V and J are TRBV14 and TRBJ2-4, with D uncertain. From germline, CDR1 is SGHDN and CDR2 FVKESK. The CDR3 sequence is 14 residues long. Trimming left V 6 bases short and J 6 bases short, with 15 bases between.

V usage is TRBV6-5 and J usage is TRBJ2-1, with unresolved D. The CDR3 totals 16 residues. V was shortened by 0 bases and J by 6 bases, with 15 bases between the two germline ends. Looked up from germline, CDR1 is MNHEY and CDR2 is SVGAGI. CDR3 sequence: CASSYSLSRGINEQFF. The CDR3 DNA is TGTGCCAGCAGTTACTCGTTATCAAGAGGCATCAATGAGCAGTTCTTC.

The chain combines TRBV18 with TRBJ2-5; 10 nucleotides line up with TRBD2. Germline V gene sequence: CDR1 KGHSH, CDR2 LQKENI. V was clipped by 4 bases and J by 9 bases; unmatched bases: 17. CDR3 length: 17 amino acids. Here the CDR3 DNA reads TGTGCCAGCTCACAGGCGGCTAGCGGGGGAGGCCCTGTGGCCCAGTACTTC. It specifies CASSQAASGGGPVAQYF.

This clone has only a few counts. This rearrangement joins TRBV28 to TRBJ1-2; no clear D. Germline CDR1 is MDHEN and CDR2 is SYDVKM. The V gene lost 6 bases and the J gene lost 3 bases, with 14 bases spanning the gap. The CDR3 has 14 amino acids. CDR3 amino acids: CASSYYTNDYGYTF. The DNA for the CDR3 is TGTGCCAGCAGCTACTACACGAACGACTATGGCTACACCTTC.

This clone occurred a few times. This chain connects TRBV7-9 to TRBJ2-6; D is uncertain. The CDR3 has 14 residues. V shed 5 bases and J shed 1 base, with 6 bases lying between them. Germline V CDR1 and CDR2: SEHNR, FQNEAQ (reference sequence). The CDR3 DNA is TGTGCCAGCAGCCCTTTATCTGGGGCCAACGTCCTGACTTTC. Its translation: CASSPLSGANVLTF.

The J gene is TRBJ2-7, the V gene TRBV25-1; 7 positions match TRBD1. The CDR3 totals 15 residues. J was trimmed by 0 bases and V by 0 bases; bases with no gene match: 2. Germline assignment: CDR1 MGHDK and CDR2 SYGVNS. CDR3 amino acids: CASSEYGDSSYEQYF. CDR3 DNA: TGTGCCAGCAGTGAATATGGGGACAGCTCCTACGAGCAGTACTTC.

This clone turned up a few times. V is TRBV6-4 and J is TRBJ1-2; no firm D call. This CDR3 is built from 12 residues. Germline values: CDR1 MRHNA, CDR2 SNTAGT. Trimming cost V 8 bases and J 1 base, with 8 bases left between them. CDR3: CASPRGNYGYTF. In DNA form, the CDR3 reads TGTGCCAGCCCACGGGGTAACTATGGCTACACCTTC.

The chain couples TRBV19 to TRBJ2-2; 9 nucleotides match TRBD1. The CDR3 loop spans 14 amino acids. The germline gives CDR1 LNHDA, CDR2 SQIVND (reference sequence). V gave up 7 bases and J gave up 6 bases; unmatched junction bases: 6. The DNA of the CDR3 is TGTGCCAGTAAAGCGGACAGGGGAGCCGGGGAGCTGTTTTTT. Its translation is CASKADRGAGELFF.

This clone was recorded at least ten times. V and J are TRBV9 and TRBJ2-3, with TRBD2 identical over 9 bases. This CDR3 spans 15 amino acids. The V gene end was trimmed by 0 bases and the J gene end by 6 bases; junction bases not matched to a gene: 5. CDR1 and CDR2 (germline): SGDLS, YYNGEE. The CDR3 nucleotides are TGTGCCAGCAGCGTAGGTGGGACTAGCTACGATACGCAGTATTTT. Translated, it gives CASSVGGTSYDTQYF.

This chain joins TRBV18 and TRBJ2-1; D is possibly TRBD2 (5 bases). V shed 8 bases and J shed 4 bases, with 9 bases lying between them. Germline-derived CDR1 and CDR2 are KGHSH and LQKENI. This CDR3 is built from 12 residues. CDR3 coding DNA: TGTGCCAGCAACCCGGGGTACAATGAGCAGTTCTTC. Its translation: CASNPGYNEQFF.

There are many counts of this clone. The rearrangement joins TRBV5-1 to TRBJ2-1, with 11 bases aligning to TRBD2. The CDR3 runs 16 residues. CDR1 and CDR2 (germline): SGHRS, YFSETQ. V gave up 3 bases and J gave up 4 bases; unmatched junction bases: 6. The DNA of the CDR3 is TGCGCCAGCAGCTCCCAGACTAGCGGGATGTACAATGAGCAGTTCTTC. It encodes CASSSQTSGMYNEQFF.

This sequence joins TRBV7-6 and TRBJ2-5; D is possibly TRBD2 (6 bases). Germline CDR1 SGHVS, CDR2 FNYEAQ. V was pared by 5 bases and J by 7 bases, with 17 bases between. This CDR3 region has 14 residues. CDR3 DNA: TGTGCCAGCAGCCAAGACGGGCGGAGGGGGACCCAGTACTTC. Its translation is CASSQDGRRGTQYF.

This clone was picked up a small number of times. The J gene is TRBJ2-2, the V gene TRBV28; the D is unclear. With 7 bases removed from V and 7 bases from J, the gap between germline ends came to 7 bases. The CDR3 length is 11 residues. Germline CDR1 MDHEN, CDR2 SYDVKM. The CDR3: CASTKFGELFF. The CDR3 DNA follows: TGTGCCAGCACTAAATTCGGGGAGCTGTTTTTT.

This clone was detected a few times. The chain links TRBV18 to TRBJ2-3; 9 nucleotides match TRBD2. The germline CDR1 and CDR2 sequences are KGHSH and LQKENI. This CDR3 region has 15 residues. The V gene end was trimmed by 1 base and the J gene end by 1 base; junction bases not matched to a gene: 0. CDR3 DNA sequence: TGTGCCAGCTCACCACGGACTAGCGGCACAGATACGCAGTATTTT. This translates into CASSPRTSGTDTQYF. The entire variable domain, with the rest obtained from reference TRBV18 and TRBJ2-3, is as follows: NAGVMQNPRHLVRRRGQEARLRCSPMKGHSHVYWYRQLPEEGLKFMVYLQKENIIDESGMPKERFSAEFPKEGPSILRIQQVVRGDSAAYFCASSPRTSGTDTQYFGPGTRLTVL.

The J gene is TRBJ1-1, the V gene TRBV9; TRBD1 aligns across 8 bases. Germline lookup yields CDR1 SGDLS and CDR2 YYNGEE. The CDR3 loop spans 17 amino acids. V trimming: 3 bases; J trimming: 1 base; junction bases outside the gene matches: 11. As DNA, the CDR3 is TGTGCCAGCAGCGAGACGCAGGGGGCGCGGGGGAACACTGAAGCTTTCTTT. Protein product: CASSETQGARGNTEAFF.

The chain joins TRBV28 to TRBJ2-7; the D gene is possibly TRBD1 (6 bases). Trimming took 2 bases from V and 6 from J, leaving 14 bases between them. This CDR3 has 14 residues. The V gene's germline CDR1 is MDHEN and CDR2 SYDVKM. CDR3 region: CASSLIRAGVEQYF. CDR3 bases: TGTGCCAGCAGTTTAATTCGTGCAGGGGTCGAGCAGTACTTC. The full variable domain, its missing parts supplied by reference TRBV28 and TRBJ2-7, is DVKVTQSSRYLVKRTGEKVFLECVQDMDHENMFWYRQDPGLGLRLIYFSYDVKMKEKGDIPEGYSVSREKKERFSLILESASTNQTSMYLCASSLIRAGVEQYFGPGTRLTVT.

This clone has ten or more counts. The chain recombines TRBV28 with TRBJ2-7; 10 bases line up with TRBD2. The length of the CDR3 is 14 residues. The ends lost 5 bases at V and 5 bases at J; junction bases unmatched: 6. Germline-derived CDR1 and CDR2 are MDHEN and SYDVKM. The CDR3 nucleotides read TGTGCCAGCAGTCTAGCGGGAGTAAGAAACGAGCAGTACTTC. Amino acids: CASSLAGVRNEQYF.